The clone carrying this TCR beta chain was found a few times. What it recognizes is unknown. The source of the sample is a study of beta chain features in type 1 diabetes. Study-wide context: Regarding age, gender and cell yields, patients proved similar to healthy donors. Study-level results: The naive, central memory and Treg TCRB repertoires of patients appeared to be more similar to one another than those of healthy donors. Equally in patients and controls, PCR might preferentially amplify shorter templates.

The isolated RNA, all of it, was reverse transcribed, so expressed TCRB transcripts were what got sequenced. The repertoire was sequenced with immunoSEQ multiplex PCR; TCRdb's copy has only in-frame clones and lacks some. The sample has hundreds of thousands of clones; 30% are singletons. One heparinised draw of blood, averaging around 120 mL, came from each donor. V gave up 0 bases and J gave up 5 bases; unmatched junction bases: 8. This CDR3 spans 16 amino acids. The V gene's germline CDR1 is SGHTA and CDR2 FQGNSA. The specimen sequenced was naive CD4+ T cells from blood. The rearrangement links TRBV7-2 to TRBJ2-7, with 9 nucleotides matching TRBD2. The clonotype originates from a man aged 18 to 29 in good health. The CDR3 DNA reads as TGTGCCAGCAGCTTAGCTAGCGGGAGCGGTGTCAACGAGCAGTACTTC. Its translation: CASSLASGSGVNEQYF.